The 15 T cell receptor beta chains reported below all come from one sample, sequenced in a study of regulatory T cells in long-lasting Graves disease. Time point described: newly diagnosed GD, antithyroid drugs for less than 3 months. Preparation of the TCR library used RNA extracted from PBMCs. Sequencing libraries for TCR beta were prepared with iRepertoire HTBI primers and Arm-PCR of CDR3 regions. TCRdb called the multiplex PCR reads again in MiXCR, with one record for every CDR3 protein. Among under 700,000 distinct CDR3 sequences, about 15% were seen once, and the ten largest hold roughly 25%. Separately, the same data were catalogued under a study of T cells in Graves' hyperthyroidism and ophthalmopathy.

The sample was peripheral blood mononuclear cells (PBMCs), taken at new diagnosis, from a patient treated with antithyroid drugs. These receptors were obtained from a woman aged 35 to 59 with Graves disease.

The chain links TRBV3-1 to TRBJ1-6, with a weak D call TRBD1 (5 bases). Germline V gene lookup returns CDR1 LGHDT and CDR2 YNNKEL (reference sequence). This CDR3 spans 17 amino acids. V shed 5 bases and J shed 1 base, with 15 bases lying between them. CDR3 nucleotides: TGTGCCAGCAGCTACTCGGGGGGAGGGTCCTATAATTCACCCCTCCACTTT. Its translation: CASSYSGGGSYNSPLHF.

The chain uses TRBV3-1 and TRBJ2-2; TRBD2 agrees at 10 bases. The CDR3 has 14 amino acids. J lost 6 bases, V lost 9 bases, and 7 bases had no gene match. Germline V gene lookup returns CDR1 LGHDT and CDR2 YNNKEL (reference sequence). The CDR3 DNA follows: TGTGCCAGTACCCGACTAGCGGGCGCCGGGGAGCTGTTTTTT. It specifies CASTRLAGAGELFF.

This clonotype was counted many times. V gene TRBV28 combines with J gene TRBJ1-1; the match to TRBD1 covers 10 bases. CDR3 length equals 15 residues. The ends lost 8 bases at V and 4 bases at J; junction bases unmatched: 10. Germline V gene sequence: CDR1 MDHEN, CDR2 SYDVKM. The CDR3 loop reads CASQGQGELSTEAFF. CDR3 DNA: TGTGCCAGCCAAGGACAGGGGGAGTTGAGCACTGAAGCTTTCTTT. The full variable domain, in which reference TRBV28 and TRBJ1-1 provide the parts outside the CDR3, is DVKVTQSSRYLVKRTGEKVFLECVQDMDHENMFWYRQDPGLGLRLIYFSYDVKMKEKGDIPEGYSVSREKKERFSLILESASTNQTSMYLCASQGQGELSTEAFFGQGTRLTVV.

This clonotype has a count of ten or more. This chain's CDR3 is CASSPEALAYNEQFF. CDR3 DNA: TGTGCCAGCTCACCCGAAGCTTTAGCCTACAATGAGCAGTTCTTC. The rearrangement links TRBV18 to TRBJ2-1; D remains ambiguous. Germline assignment: CDR1 KGHSH and CDR2 LQKENI. V was cut by 3 bases and J by 2 bases, with 11 bases left in between. CDR3 size: 15 residues.

The chain combines TRBV10-3 with TRBJ1-5, with D unresolved. The CDR3 is 14 amino acids. Germline V gene lookup returns CDR1 ENHRY and CDR2 SYGVKD. V lost 9 bases and J 0 bases, leaving 12 bases between the germline ends. Written as DNA, the CDR3 is TGTGCCATTTCCCGGGATATTAGCAATCAGCCCCAGCATTTT. This sequence encodes CAISRDISNQPQHF.

This clonotype has a count of ten or more. The chain couples TRBV2 to TRBJ1-6; 9 bases are a match to TRBD1. The V gene end was trimmed by 0 bases and the J gene end by 8 bases; junction bases not matched to a gene: 2. This CDR3 has 15 residues. The germline V gene encodes CDR1 SNHLY and CDR2 FYNNEI. The CDR3 protein is CASSEAWTGDSPLHF. CDR3 sequence (DNA): TGTGCCAGCAGTGAAGCGTGGACAGGGGATTCACCCCTCCACTTT.

In its sample, this clonotype was seen many times. V is TRBV9 and J is TRBJ2-7; 9 nucleotides align to TRBD1. The germline V gene encodes CDR1 SGDLS and CDR2 YYNGEE. The CDR3 contains 15 residues. Trimming removed 0 bases from V and 6 bases from J; junction bases left unmatched: 7. In DNA form, the CDR3 reads TGTGCCAGCAGCGTAGATGGGGACAGGGTCTCCGAGCAGTACTTC. Amino acid sequence: CASSVDGDRVSEQYF.

This clonotype has just a few counts. The chain has TRBV18 and TRBJ1-5; unclear D gene. The ends were cut back, 3 bases at V and 4 bases at J, with 10 bases in the middle. In germline, CDR1 is KGHSH, CDR2 LQKENI. The CDR3 contains 14 residues. The CDR3 here is CASSPSDLNQPQHF. Written as DNA, the CDR3 is TGTGCCAGCTCACCCTCCGACCTTAATCAGCCCCAGCATTTT.

This chain uses TRBV29-1 with TRBJ2-1, with a possible D match to TRBD2 (6 bases). CDR1 is SQVTM and CDR2 is ANQGSEA in the germline V gene. With 2 bases removed from V and 7 bases from J, the gap between germline ends came to 18 bases. The CDR3 is 15 amino acids. This CDR3 reads CSVEYGGASPNEQFF. CDR3 DNA sequence: TGCAGCGTTGAATATGGCGGGGCCTCTCCTAATGAGCAGTTCTTC.

This clonotype was detected many times. The V call is TRBV7-9, the J call TRBJ2-5; D is perhaps TRBD1 or TRBD2 (5 bases each). Trimming took 5 bases from V and 5 from J, leaving 12 bases between them. The CDR3 totals 13 residues. Germline V CDR1 and CDR2: SEHNR, FQNEAQ (reference sequence). The DNA of the CDR3 is TGTGCCAGCAGCCCCGAGGGGATTGAGACCCAGTACTTC. Translation: CASSPEGIETQYF.

This clonotype was counted between two and nine times. The gene calls are TRBV5-1 and TRBJ1-5, with D hard to call. CDR1 and CDR2 from the germline V gene are SGHRS and YFSETQ. This CDR3 region has 15 residues. Between the trimmed V and J ends, which lost 4 bases and 9 bases, there was a span of 20 bases. The DNA for the CDR3 is TGCGCCAGCAGCCTGGAGGCAGGAGCATATCCGCCCCAGCATTTT. Its translation: CASSLEAGAYPPQHF.

The chain links TRBV5-1 to TRBJ2-5; D is tentatively TRBD1 or TRBD2 (6 bases each). The ends were cut back, 0 bases at V and 2 bases at J, with 11 bases in the middle. In germline, CDR1 is SGHRS, CDR2 YFSETQ. The CDR3 sequence is 15 residues long. In DNA form, the CDR3 reads TGCGCCAGCAGCTTGGGCGGGACATCACAAGAGACCCAGTACTTC. Protein: CASSLGGTSQETQYF.

The rearrangement joins TRBV27 to TRBJ1-5, with D unclear. Between the trimmed V and J ends, which lost 3 bases and 9 bases, there was a span of 15 bases. Germline V CDR1 and CDR2: MNHEY, SMNVEV (reference sequence). The CDR3 totals 14 residues. CDR3 coding DNA: TGTGCCAGCAGTTTCCGGGCCGAGATGGGGCCCCAGCATTTT. Residues: CASSFRAEMGPQHF.

There are a few counts of this clonotype. V is TRBV14 and J is TRBJ2-3; D perhaps matches TRBD2 (7 bases). Germline CDR1 reads SGHDN; CDR2 reads FVKESK. With 1 base removed from V and 2 bases from J, the gap between germline ends came to 13 bases. This CDR3 has 16 amino acids. CDR3 sequence: CASSQARGGPTDTQYF. The DNA for the CDR3 is TGTGCCAGCAGCCAAGCGAGGGGGGGGCCCACAGATACGCAGTATTTT.

The table lists this clonotype with a few counts. V is TRBV5-1 and J is TRBJ1-2; weak D call: TRBD1 (6 bases). This CDR3 comprises 15 residues. Trimming stripped 3 bases from V and 6 bases from J, with 18 bases between. Germline lookup yields CDR1 SGHRS and CDR2 YFSETQ. CDR3 in amino acids: CASSSMGGGQDGYTF. CDR3 nucleotide sequence: TGCGCCAGCAGCTCCATGGGTGGGGGGCAGGATGGCTACACCTTC.